This T cell receptor (beta chain) was recovered during a study of cytomegalovirus exposure and HLA in healthy donors. V was trimmed by 3 bases and J by 0 bases, leaving 14 bases between them. Germline V gene sequence: CDR1 KGHSH, CDR2 LQKENI. The CDR3 has 16 residues. Primers: 60 Vbeta forward and 13 Jbeta reverse. Sequencing used immunoSEQ multiplex PCR; TCRdb keeps in-frame clones, though not all of them. This sample has a few hundred thousand clones, with around 86% found just once. This clone was detected only once. This chain uses TRBV18 with TRBJ2-5, with D possibly TRBD2 on 6 matching bases. This sequence originates from a woman in her 50s in good health and CMV-seropositive. The source material was PBMCs. The CDR3 loop is CASSPPVEGYQETQYF. Written as DNA, the CDR3 is TGTGCCAGCTCACCCCCCGTGGAGGGGTACCAAGAGACCCAGTACTTC.